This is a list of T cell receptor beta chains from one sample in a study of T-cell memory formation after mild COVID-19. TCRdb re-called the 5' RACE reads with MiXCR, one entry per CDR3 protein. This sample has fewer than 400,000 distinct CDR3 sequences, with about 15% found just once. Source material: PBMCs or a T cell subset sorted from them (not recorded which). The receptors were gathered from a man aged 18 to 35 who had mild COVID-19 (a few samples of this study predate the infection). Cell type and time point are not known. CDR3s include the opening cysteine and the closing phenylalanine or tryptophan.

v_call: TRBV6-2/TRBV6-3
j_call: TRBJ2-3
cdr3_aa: CASSYSETDTDTQYF

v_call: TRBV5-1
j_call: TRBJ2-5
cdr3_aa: CASSLGSVAGGFQETQYF

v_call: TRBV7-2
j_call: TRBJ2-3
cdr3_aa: CASRQEGDTQYF

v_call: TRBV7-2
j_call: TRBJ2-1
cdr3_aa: CASSLIGVVVSYNEQFF

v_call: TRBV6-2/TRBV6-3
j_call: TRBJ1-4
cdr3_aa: CASSYPPVEKLFF

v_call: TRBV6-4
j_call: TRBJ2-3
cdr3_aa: CASKRGEHTDTQYF

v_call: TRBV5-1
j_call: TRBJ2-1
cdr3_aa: CASSLAPSTYNEQFF

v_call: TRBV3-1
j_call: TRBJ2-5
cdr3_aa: CASSPGRSGASETQYF

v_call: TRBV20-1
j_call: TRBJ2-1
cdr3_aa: CSATADWVSYNEQFF

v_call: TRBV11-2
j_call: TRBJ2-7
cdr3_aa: CASSSRRNRDSDSYEQYF

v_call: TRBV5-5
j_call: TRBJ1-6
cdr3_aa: CASSLGHVSRGYNSPLHF

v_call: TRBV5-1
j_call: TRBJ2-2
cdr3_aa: CASSLAGVNTGELFF

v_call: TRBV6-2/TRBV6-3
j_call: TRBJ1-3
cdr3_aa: CASRTLPGNTIYF

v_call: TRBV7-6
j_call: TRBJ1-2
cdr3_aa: CASSPGTADYGYTF

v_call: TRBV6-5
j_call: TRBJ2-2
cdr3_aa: CASNSLAGPGELFF

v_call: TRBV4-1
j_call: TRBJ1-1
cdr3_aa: CASRHRFTENTEAFF

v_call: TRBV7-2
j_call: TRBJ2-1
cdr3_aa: CASSPEGGVNTEQFF

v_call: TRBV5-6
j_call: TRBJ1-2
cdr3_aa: CASSIRQGATRLLTF

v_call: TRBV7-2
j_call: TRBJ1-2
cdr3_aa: CASSLVVGAWPAVDYGYTF

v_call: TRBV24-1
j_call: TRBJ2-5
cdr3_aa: CATSDPGGSGETQYF

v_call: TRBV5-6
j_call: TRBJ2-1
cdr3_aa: CASSPKLSPSAGIVNEQFF

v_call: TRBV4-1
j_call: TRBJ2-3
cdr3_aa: CASSHSGRTDTQYF

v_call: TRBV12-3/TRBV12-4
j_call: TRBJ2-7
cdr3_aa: CASSRAESYEQYF

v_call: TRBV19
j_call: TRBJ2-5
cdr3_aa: CASSMTRQETQYF

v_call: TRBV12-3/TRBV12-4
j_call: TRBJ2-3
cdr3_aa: CASSLHTDTQYF

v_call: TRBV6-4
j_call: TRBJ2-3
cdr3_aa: CASSDMWPPGTQYF

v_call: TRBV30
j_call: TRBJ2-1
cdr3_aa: CAWSVVGNEQFF

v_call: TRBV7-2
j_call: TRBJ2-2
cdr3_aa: CASSSSGGATGELFF

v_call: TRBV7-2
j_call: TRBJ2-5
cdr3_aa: CASSLQGGPETQYF

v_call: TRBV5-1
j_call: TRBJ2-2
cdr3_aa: CASRETTDTGELFF

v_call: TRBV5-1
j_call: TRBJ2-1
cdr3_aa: CASSIPPGEQFF

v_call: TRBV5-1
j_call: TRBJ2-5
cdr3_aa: CASSFGQEYPQETQYF

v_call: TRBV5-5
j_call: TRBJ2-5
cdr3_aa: CASSLSWGLGQETQYF

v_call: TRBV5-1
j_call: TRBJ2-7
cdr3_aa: CASSSDWVSYEQYF

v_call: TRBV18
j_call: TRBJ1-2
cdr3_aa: CASHSGTLGYTF

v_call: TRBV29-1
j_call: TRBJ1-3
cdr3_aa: CSVVTVGNTIYF

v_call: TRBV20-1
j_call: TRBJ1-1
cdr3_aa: CSAPLRGEAFF

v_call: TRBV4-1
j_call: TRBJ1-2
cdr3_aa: CASSQERSGYTF

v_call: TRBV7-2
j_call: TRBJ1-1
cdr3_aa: CASSSGQGTEAFF

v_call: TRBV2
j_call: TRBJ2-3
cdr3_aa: CASRAHTTSGGTDTQYF